A single T cell receptor beta chain is shown here with its context. What it binds is unknown. Germline loops: CDR1 SEHNR, CDR2 FQNEAQ (reference sequence). The ends were cut back, 6 bases at V and 6 bases at J, with 14 bases in the middle. This CDR3 contains 13 residues. Time point defined: week 23, last vaccination. Mutant IDH1 20-mer peptide, at 300 ug, made up each vaccine dose, with topical imiquimod. The source of the sample is a study of a mutant IDH1 vaccine in newly diagnosed glioma. Study summary: First vaccine doses came 4-6 weeks after radiotherapy alone, or with temozolomide cycles. The therapy given earlier, which was standard therapy, consisted of radiotherapy, temozolomide, or both, and most of the patients received both. Study-level findings and limits: Vaccination induced immune responses in around 93% of patients. Pseudoprogression apparently lacked any relation to changes in top peripheral T cell clonotypes.

Clones were read by immunoSEQ multiplex PCR, and TCRdb kept only the in-frame ones, dropping some. Among 50,000 to 70,000 clones, over 75% were seen once, and the ten largest hold roughly 14%. Material: PBMCs, obtained from a glioma patient whose treatment included an IDH1 peptide vaccine. The receptor comes from a young man with glioma. This chain connects TRBV7-9 to TRBJ1-2; tentatively, D is TRBD1 (5 bases). This CDR3 is CASSPRTGHGYTF. CDR3 in DNA: TGTGCCAGCAGTCCACGAACAGGTCATGGCTACACCTTC.